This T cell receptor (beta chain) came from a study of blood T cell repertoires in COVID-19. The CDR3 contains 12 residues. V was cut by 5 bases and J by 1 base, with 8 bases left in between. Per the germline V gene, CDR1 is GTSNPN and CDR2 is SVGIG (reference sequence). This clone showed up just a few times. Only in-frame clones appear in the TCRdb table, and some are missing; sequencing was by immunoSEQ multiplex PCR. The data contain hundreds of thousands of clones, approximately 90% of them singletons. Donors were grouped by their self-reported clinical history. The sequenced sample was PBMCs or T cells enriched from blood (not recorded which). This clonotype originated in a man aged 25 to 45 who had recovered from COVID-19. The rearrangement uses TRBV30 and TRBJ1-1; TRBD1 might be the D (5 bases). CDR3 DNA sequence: TGTGCCTGGGGAACAGGGAACACTGAAGCTTTCTTT. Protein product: CAWGTGNTEAFF.